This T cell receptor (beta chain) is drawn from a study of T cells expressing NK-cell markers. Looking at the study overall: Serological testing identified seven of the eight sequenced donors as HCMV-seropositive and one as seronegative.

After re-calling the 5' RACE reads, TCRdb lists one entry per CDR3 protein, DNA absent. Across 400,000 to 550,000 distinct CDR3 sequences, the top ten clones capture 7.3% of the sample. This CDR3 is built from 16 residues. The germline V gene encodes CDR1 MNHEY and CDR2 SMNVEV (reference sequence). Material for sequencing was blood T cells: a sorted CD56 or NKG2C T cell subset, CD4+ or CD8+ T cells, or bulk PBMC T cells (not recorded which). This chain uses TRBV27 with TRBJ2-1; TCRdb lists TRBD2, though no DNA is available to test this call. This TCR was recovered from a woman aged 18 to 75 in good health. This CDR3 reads CASSLSGLAGYNEQFF.